This entry features one TCR beta chain sequence. The antigen remains unidentified. Using a J-beta primer mix together with a sample-barcoded 5' primer, a second PCR was run for roughly 6 to 12 cycles. Every cDNA was tagged by a template-switch adaptor with 12 random nucleotides. TCRdb analysed the 5' RACE reads with MiXCR anew, one entry per CDR3 protein. This sample has roughly 1,800,000 distinct CDR3 sequences, with just under 50% found just once. The sample originates from a study of blood T cells in healthy people across ages. Study-wide results and limits: Lack of knowledge of donor CMV status possibly confounded expanded clonotype changes. While age rose, TCR beta diversity per million T cells dropped in a roughly linear way.

Germline V gene lookup returns CDR1 LNHNV and CDR2 YYDKDF (reference sequence). J was trimmed by 5 bases and V by 2 bases; bases with no gene match: 20. The CDR3 consists of 19 residues. This receptor was identified in a woman in her thirties or forties in good health. The chain combines TRBV15 with TRBJ1-2; TRBD1 agrees at 7 bases. Input material: blood. The CDR3 DNA follows: TGTGCCACCAGCAGATCCTCCGGGGGGGACAGACCTATTTGGTATGGCTACACCTTC. This sequence encodes CATSRSSGGDRPIWYGYTF.